This passage covers 8 T cell receptor beta chains from one sample sequenced in a study of cytomegalovirus exposure and HLA in healthy donors (dated by TCRdb to about 2017). Libraries were made using the immunoSEQ multiplex PCR assay. For the multiplex PCR, a mixture combining 60 forward primers for TCR Vbeta segments and 13 reverse primers for TCR Jbeta segments was used. Imported from immuneACCESS, the table was reduced by TCRdb to in-frame sequences with V and J called. These copies leave out some clones; in studies compared against another copy, an unresolved V gene accounts for under half, and the cause of the remainder is not known. The table for this sample lists 50,000 or so clones; approximately 70% of them were counted only once. Of the sample, roughly 6.3% falls within the top ten clones. Sequencing used PBMCs. The source is a man under 40 in good health and CMV-seronegative.

V gene TRBV4-1 combines with J gene TRBJ1-2; a possible D gene is TRBD1 (5 bases). CDR3 length equals 14 residues. Germline values: CDR1 MGHRA, CDR2 YSYEKL. With 1 base removed from V and 5 bases from J, the gap between germline ends came to 11 bases. For the CDR3, the DNA is TGCGCCAGCAGCCAAGCGGGGGGGAGATATGGCTACACCTTC. It specifies CASSQAGGRYGYTF.

The chain recombines TRBV5-1 with TRBJ2-1; 12 bases fit TRBD2. Germline CDR1 is SGHRS and CDR2 is YFSETQ. Trimming cost V 2 bases and J 1 base; bases outside gene matches: 4. The CDR3 contains 17 residues. CDR3 loop: CASSLATSGSSYNEQFF. For the CDR3, the DNA is TGCGCCAGCAGCTTAGCGACTAGCGGGAGTTCCTACAATGAGCAGTTCTTC.

This clone occurred a few times. The rearrangement uses TRBV5-6 and TRBJ2-1, with TRBD2 matching over 9 bases. After removal of 2 bases from V and 4 bases from J, the junction contained 16 bases not matched to a gene. The CDR3 is 19 residues long. Germline CDR1 reads SGHDT; CDR2 reads YYEEEE. The CDR3 sequence: CASSLTGVAGDYQYNEQFF. The CDR3 nucleotides are TGTGCCAGCAGCTTAACTGGGGTAGCGGGAGACTACCAGTACAATGAGCAGTTCTTC.

V gene TRBV4-1 combines with J gene TRBJ2-1, with D unresolved. Trimming removed 0 bases at V and 6 bases at J, with 6 bases between. The length of the CDR3 is 13 residues. The germline gives CDR1 MGHRA, CDR2 YSYEKL. This CDR3 reads CASSQETPNEQFF. The CDR3 DNA sequence: TGCGCCAGCAGCCAAGAGACTCCCAATGAGCAGTTCTTC.

The chain carries TRBV6-5 and TRBJ1-5, with 10 bases aligning to TRBD1. Looked up from germline, CDR1 is MNHEY and CDR2 is SVGAGI. There are 15 residues in the CDR3. Trimming cost V 4 bases and J 6 bases; bases outside gene matches: 6. The CDR3 sequence is CASSSGTGVFQPQHF. The CDR3 bases are TGTGCCAGCAGTTCCGGGACAGGGGTTTTTCAGCCCCAGCATTTT.

The gene calls are TRBV5-1 and TRBJ2-1; 10 bases agree with TRBD2. Germline CDR1 SGHRS, CDR2 YFSETQ. The CDR3 sequence is 18 residues long. V lost 5 bases, J lost 0 bases, and 11 bases stayed unmatched. The CDR3 protein is CASSNGLAGAGSYNEQFF. The CDR3 nucleotides read TGCGCCAGCAGTAACGGTCTAGCGGGAGCGGGCTCCTACAATGAGCAGTTCTTC.

The V and J genes are TRBV30 and TRBJ1-5; a weak D match, TRBD1 (6 bases). The CDR3 length is 15 residues. V was clipped by 1 base and J by 4 bases, with 14 bases between them. Germline CDR1 is GTSNPN and CDR2 is SVGIG (reference sequence). The CDR3 bases are TGTGCCTGGAGTGCTGGGACATTTGTAAATCAGCCCCAGCATTTT. Encoded protein: CAWSAGTFVNQPQHF. Variable domain in full (rest from reference TRBV30 and TRBJ1-5): SQTIHQWPATLVQPVGSPLSLECTVEGTSNPNLYWYRQAAGRGLQLLFYSVGIGQISSEVPQNLSASRPQDRQFILSSKKLLLSDSGFYLCAWSAGTFVNQPQHFGDGTRLSIL.

The chain recombines TRBV5-6 with TRBJ1-2; TRBD1 matches at 10 bases. The CDR3 extends over 15 amino acids. Germline V lookup: CDR1 SGHDT, CDR2 YYEEEE. Germline trimming cut 4 bases from V and 8 bases from J; bases unmatched to any gene: 11. The CDR3 DNA is TGTGCCAGCAGCGCGACAGGGGGCGCGTTCGGAGGCTACACCTTC. The encoded protein is CASSATGGAFGGYTF.